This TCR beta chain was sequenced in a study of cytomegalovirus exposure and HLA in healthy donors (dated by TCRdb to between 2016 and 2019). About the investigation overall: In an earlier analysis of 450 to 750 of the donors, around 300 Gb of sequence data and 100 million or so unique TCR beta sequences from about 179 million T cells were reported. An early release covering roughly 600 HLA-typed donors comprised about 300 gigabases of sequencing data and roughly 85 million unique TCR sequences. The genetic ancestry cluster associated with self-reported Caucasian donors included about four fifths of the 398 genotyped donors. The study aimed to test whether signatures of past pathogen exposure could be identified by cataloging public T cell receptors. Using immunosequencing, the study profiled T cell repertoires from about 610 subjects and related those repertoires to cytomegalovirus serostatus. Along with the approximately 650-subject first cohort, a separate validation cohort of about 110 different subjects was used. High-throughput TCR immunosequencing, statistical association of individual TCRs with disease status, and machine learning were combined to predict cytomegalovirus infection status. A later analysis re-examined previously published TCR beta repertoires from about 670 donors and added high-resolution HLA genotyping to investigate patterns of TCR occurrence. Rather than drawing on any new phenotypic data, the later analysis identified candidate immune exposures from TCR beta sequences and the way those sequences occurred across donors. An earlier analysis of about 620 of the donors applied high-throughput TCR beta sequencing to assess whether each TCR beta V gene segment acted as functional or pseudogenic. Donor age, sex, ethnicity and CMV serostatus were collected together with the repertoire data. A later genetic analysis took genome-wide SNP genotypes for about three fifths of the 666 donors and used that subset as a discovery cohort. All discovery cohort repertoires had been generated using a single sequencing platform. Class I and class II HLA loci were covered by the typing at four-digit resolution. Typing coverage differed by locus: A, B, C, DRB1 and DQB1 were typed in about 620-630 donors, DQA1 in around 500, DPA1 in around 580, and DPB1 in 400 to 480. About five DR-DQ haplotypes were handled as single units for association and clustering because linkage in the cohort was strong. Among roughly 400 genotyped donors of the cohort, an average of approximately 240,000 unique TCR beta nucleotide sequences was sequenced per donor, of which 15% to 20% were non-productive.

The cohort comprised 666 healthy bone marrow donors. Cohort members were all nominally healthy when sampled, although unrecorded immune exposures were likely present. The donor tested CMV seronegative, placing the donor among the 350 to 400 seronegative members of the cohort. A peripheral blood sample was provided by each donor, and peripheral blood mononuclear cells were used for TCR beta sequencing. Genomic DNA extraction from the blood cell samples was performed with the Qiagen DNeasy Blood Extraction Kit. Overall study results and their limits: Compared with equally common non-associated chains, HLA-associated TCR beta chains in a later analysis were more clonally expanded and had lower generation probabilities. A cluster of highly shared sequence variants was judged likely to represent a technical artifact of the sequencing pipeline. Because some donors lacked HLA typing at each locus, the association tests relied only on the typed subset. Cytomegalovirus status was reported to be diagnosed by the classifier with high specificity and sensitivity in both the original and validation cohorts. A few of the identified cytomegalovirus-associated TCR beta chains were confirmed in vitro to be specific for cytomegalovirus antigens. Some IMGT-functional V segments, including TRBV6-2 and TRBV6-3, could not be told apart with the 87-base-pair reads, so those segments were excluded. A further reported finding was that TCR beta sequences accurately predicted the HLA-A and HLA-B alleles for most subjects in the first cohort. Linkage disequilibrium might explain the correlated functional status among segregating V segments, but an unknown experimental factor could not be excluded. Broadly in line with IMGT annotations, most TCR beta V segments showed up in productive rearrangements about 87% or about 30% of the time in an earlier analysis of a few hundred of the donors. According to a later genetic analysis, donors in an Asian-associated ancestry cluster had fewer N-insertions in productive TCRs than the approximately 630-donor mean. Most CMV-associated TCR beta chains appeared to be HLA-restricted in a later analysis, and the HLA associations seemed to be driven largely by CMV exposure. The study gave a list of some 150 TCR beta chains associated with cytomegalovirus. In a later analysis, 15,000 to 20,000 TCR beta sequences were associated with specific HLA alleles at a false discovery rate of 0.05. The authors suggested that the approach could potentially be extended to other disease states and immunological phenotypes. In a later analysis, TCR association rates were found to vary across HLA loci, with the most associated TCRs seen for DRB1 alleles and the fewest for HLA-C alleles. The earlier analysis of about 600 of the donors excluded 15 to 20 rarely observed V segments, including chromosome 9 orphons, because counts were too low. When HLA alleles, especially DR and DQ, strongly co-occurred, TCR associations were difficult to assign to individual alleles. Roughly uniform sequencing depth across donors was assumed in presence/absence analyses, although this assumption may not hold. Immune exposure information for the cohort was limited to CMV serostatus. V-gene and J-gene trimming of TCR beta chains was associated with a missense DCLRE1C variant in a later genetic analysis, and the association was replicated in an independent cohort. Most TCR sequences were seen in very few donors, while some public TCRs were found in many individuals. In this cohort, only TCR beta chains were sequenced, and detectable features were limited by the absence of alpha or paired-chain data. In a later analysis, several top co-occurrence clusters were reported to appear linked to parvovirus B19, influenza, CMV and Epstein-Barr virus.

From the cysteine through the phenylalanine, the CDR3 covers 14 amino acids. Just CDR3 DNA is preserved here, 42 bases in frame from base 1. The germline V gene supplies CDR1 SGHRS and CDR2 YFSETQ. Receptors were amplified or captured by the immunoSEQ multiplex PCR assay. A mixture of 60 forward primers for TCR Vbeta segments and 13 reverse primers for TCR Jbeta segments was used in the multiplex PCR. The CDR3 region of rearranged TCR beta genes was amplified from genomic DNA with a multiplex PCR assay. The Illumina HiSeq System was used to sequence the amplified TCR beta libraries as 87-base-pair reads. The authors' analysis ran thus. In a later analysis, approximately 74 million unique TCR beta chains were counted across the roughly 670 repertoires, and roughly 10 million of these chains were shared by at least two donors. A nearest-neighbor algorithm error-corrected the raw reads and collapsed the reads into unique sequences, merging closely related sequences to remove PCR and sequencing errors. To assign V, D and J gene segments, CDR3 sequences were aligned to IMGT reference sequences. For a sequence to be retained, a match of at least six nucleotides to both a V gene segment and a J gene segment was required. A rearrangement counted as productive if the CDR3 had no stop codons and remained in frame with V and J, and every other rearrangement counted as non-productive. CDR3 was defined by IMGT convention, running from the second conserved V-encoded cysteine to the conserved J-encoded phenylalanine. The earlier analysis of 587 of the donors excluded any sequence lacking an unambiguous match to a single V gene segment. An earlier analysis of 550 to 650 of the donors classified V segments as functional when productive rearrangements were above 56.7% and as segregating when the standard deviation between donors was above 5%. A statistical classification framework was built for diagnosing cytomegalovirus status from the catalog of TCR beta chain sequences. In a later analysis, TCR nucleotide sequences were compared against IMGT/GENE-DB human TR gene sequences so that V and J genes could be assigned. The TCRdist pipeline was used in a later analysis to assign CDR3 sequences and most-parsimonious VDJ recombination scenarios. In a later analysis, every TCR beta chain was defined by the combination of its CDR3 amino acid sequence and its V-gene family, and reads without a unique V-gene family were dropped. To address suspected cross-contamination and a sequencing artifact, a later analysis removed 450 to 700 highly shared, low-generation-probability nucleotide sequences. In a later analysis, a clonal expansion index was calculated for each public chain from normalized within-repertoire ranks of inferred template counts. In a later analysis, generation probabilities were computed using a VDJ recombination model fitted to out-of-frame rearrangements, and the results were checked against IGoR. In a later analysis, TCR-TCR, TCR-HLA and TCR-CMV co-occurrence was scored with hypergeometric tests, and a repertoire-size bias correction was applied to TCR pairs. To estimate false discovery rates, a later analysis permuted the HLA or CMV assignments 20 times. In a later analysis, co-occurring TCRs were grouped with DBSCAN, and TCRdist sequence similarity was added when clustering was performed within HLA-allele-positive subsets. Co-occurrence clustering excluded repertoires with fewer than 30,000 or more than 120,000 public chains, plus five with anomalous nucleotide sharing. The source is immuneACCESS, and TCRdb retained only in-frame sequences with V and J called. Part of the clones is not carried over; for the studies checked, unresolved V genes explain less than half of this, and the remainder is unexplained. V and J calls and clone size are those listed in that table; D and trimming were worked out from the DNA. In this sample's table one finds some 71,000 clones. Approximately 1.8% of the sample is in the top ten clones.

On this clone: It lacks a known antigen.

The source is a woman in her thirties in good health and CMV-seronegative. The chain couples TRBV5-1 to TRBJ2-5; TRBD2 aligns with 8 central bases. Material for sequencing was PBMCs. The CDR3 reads CASTSSGAQETQYF. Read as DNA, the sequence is TGCGCTTCTACGAGTAGCGGGGCCCAAGAGACCCAGTACTTC. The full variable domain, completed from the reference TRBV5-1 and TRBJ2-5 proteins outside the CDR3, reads KAGVTQTPRYLIKTRGQQVTLSCSPISGHRSVSWYQQTPGQGLQFLFEYFSETQRNKGNFPGRFSGRQFSNSRSEMNVSTLELGDSALYLCASTSSGAQETQYFGPGTRLLVL.